This TCR beta chain was observed in a study of cytomegalovirus exposure and HLA in healthy donors. The trim removed 2 bases at V and 0 bases at J, leaving 3 bases unmatched. This CDR3 spans 15 amino acids. In germline, CDR1 is LGHNA, CDR2 YNFKEQ. Though nominally healthy at sampling, donors likely had unrecorded immune exposures. In the PCR, 60 Vbeta and 13 Jbeta primers were used. Here immunoSEQ multiplex PCR was the method, and the copy in TCRdb shows in-frame clones only, minus some. The sample includes 100,000 to 150,000 clones, roughly 71% of them seen just once. The sample taken for sequencing was PBMCs. The V call is TRBV4-2, the J call TRBJ1-1, with TRBD1 matching 7 bases. The sequence was collected from a middle-aged woman in good health and CMV-seropositive. CDR3 protein: CASSQLRGLNTEAFF. The CDR3 DNA reads TGTGCCAGCAGCCAATTGAGGGGGCTGAACACTGAAGCTTTCTTT.